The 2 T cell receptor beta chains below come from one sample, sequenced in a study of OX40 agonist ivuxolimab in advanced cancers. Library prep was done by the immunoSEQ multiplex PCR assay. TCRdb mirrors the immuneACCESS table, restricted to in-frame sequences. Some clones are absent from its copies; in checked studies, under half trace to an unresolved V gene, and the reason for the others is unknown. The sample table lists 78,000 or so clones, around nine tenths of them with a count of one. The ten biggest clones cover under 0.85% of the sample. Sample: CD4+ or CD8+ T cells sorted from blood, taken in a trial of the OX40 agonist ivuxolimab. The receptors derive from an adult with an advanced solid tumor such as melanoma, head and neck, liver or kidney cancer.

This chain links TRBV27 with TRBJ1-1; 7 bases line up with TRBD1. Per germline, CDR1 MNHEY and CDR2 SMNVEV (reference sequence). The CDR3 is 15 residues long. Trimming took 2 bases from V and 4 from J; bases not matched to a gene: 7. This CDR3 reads CASSLEAGGGTEAFF. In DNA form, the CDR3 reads TGTGCCAGCAGTTTAGAGGCAGGGGGGGGCACTGAAGCTTTCTTT.

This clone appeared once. The CDR3 reads CASSQGYGNHYEQYF. The CDR3 nucleotides read TGTGCCAGCAGCCAAGGATACGGGAATCACTACGAGCAGTACTTC. The chain employs TRBV4-2 and TRBJ2-7, with a tentative D call TRBD2 (5 bases). The germline gives CDR1 LGHNA, CDR2 YNFKEQ. This CDR3 comprises 15 residues. Between the trimmed V and J ends, which lost 1 base and 3 bases, there was a span of 13 bases.